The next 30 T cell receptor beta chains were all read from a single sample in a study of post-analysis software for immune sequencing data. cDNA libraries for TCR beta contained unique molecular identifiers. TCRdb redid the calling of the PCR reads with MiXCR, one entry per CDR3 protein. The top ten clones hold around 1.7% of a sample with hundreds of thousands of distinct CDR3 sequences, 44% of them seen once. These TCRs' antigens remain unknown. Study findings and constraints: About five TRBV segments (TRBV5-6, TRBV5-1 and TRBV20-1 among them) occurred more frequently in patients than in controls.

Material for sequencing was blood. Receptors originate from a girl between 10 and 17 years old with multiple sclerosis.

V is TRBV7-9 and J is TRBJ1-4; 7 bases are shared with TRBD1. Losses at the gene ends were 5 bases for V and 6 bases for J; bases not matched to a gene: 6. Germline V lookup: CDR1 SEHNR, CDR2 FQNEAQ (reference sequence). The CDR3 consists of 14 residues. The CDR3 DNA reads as TGTGCCAGCAGCAACGCAGGGGGGGATGAAAAACTGTTTTTT. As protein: CASSNAGGDEKLFF.

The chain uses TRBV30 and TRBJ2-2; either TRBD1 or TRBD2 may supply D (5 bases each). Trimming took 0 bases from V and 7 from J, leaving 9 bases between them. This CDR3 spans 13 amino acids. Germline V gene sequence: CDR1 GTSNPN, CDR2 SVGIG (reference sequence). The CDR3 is CAWSVGEHGELFF. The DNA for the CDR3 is TGTGCCTGGAGTGTAGGGGAGCACGGGGAGCTGTTTTTT. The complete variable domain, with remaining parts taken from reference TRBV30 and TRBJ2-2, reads SQTIHQWPATLVQPVGSPLSLECTVEGTSNPNLYWYRQAAGRGLQLLFYSVGIGQISSEVPQNLSASRPQDRQFILSSKKLLLSDSGFYLCAWSVGEHGELFFGEGSRLTVL.

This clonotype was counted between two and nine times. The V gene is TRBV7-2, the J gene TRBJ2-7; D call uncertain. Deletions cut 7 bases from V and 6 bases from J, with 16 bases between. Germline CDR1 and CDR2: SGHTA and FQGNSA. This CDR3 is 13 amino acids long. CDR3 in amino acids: CASTLLPRLEQYF. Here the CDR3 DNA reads TGTGCCAGCACCCTACTCCCCCGCCTCGAGCAGTACTTC. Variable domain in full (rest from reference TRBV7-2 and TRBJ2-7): GAGVSQSPSNKVTEKGKDVELRCDPISGHTALYWYRQSLGQGLEFLIYFQGNSAPDKSGLPSDRFSAERTGGSVSTLTIQRTQQEDSAVYLCASTLLPRLEQYFGPGTRLTVT.

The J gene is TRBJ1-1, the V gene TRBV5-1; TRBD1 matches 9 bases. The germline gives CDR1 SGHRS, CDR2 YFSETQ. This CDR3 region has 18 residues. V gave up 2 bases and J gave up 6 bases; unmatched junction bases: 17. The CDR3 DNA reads TGCGCCAGCAGCTTAAGGAGGGGACAGGGTAAGACCCGACCTGAAGCTTTCTTT. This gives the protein CASSLRRGQGKTRPEAFF.

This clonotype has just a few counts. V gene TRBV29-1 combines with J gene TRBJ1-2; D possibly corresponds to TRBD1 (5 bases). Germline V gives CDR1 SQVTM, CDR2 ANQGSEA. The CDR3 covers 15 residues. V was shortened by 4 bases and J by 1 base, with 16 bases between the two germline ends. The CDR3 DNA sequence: TGCAGCGTTGCCGGGGGGACCAACTTTAACTATGGCTACACCTTC. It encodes CSVAGGTNFNYGYTF.

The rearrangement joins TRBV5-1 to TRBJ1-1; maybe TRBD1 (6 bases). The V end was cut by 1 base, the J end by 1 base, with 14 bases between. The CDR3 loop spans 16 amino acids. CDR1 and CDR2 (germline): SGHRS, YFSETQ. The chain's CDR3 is CASSLTMGAGNTEAFF. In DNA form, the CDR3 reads TGCGCCAGCAGCTTGACGATGGGGGCGGGGAACACTGAAGCTTTCTTT.

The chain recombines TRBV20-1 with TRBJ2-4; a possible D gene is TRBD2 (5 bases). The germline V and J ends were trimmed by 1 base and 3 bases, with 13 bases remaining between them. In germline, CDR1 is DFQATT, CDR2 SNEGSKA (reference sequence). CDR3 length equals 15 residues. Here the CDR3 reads CSARAGKDVKNIQYF. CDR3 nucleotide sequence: TGCAGTGCTAGAGCCGGGAAAGATGTCAAAAACATTCAGTACTTC.

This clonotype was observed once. The CDR3 protein is CASSQNVQSEAFF. CDR3 DNA: TGTGCCAGCAGCCAAAATGTACAGTCTGAAGCTTTCTTT. The chain couples TRBV3-1 to TRBJ1-1; D not certain. V was clipped by 2 bases and J by 6 bases, with 10 bases between them. This CDR3 contains 13 residues. Looked up from germline, CDR1 is LGHDT and CDR2 is YNNKEL (reference sequence).

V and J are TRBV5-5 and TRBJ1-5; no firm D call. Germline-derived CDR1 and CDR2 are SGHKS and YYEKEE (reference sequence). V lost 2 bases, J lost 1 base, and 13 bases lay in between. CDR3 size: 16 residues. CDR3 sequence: CASSLPLPGSNQPQHF. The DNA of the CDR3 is TGTGCCAGCAGCTTACCGCTCCCTGGGAGCAATCAGCCCCAGCATTTT.

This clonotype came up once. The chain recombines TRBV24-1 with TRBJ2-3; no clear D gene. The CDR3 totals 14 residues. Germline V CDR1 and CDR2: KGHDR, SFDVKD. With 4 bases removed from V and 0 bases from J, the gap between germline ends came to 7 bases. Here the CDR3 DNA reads TGTGCCACCAGTGAACCCGGGAGCACAGATACGCAGTATTTT. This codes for CATSEPGSTDTQYF.

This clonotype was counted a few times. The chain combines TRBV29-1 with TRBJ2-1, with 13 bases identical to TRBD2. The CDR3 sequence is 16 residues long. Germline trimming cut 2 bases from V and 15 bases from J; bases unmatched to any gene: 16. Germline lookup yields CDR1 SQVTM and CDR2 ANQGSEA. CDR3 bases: TGCAGCGTTGAACCGGGACTAGCGGGGAGACAACAAAAGATGTTCTTC. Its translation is CSVEPGLAGRQQKMFF.

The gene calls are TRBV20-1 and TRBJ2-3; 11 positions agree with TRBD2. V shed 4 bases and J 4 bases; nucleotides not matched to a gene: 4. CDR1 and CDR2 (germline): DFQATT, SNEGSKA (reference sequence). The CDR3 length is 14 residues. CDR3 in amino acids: CSATLAGVADTQYF. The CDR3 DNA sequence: TGCAGTGCTACACTAGCGGGAGTGGCAGATACGCAGTATTTT.

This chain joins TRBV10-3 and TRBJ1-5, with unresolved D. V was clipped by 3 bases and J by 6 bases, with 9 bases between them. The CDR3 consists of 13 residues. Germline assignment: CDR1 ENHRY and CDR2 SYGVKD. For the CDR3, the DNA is TGTGCCATCAGTGATCTAGGAGGTCAGCCCCAGCATTTT. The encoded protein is CAISDLGGQPQHF.

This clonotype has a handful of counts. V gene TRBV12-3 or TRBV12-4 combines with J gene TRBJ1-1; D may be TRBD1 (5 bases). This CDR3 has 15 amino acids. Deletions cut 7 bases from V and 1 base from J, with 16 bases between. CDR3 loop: CASNNYRQRNTEAFF. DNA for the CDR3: TGTGCCAGCAACAACTATCGACAGAGGAACACTGAAGCTTTCTTT.

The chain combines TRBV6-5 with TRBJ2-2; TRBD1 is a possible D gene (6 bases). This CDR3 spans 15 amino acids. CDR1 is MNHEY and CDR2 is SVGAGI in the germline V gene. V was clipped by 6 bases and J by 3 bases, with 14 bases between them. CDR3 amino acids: CASRPRDTYTGELFF. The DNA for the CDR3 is TGTGCCAGCAGGCCTCGGGACACTTACACCGGGGAGCTGTTTTTT.

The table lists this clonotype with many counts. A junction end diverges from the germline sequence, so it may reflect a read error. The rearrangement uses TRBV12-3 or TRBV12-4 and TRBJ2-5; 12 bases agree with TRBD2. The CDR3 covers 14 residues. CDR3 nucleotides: TGTGCCAGCAGTCTAGCGGGAGGGTTAGAGACCCAGTACTTC. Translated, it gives CASSLAGGLETQYF.

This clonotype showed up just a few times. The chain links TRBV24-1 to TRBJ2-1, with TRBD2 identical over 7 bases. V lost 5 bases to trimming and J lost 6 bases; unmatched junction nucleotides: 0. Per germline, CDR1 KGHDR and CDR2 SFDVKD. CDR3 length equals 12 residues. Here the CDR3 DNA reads TGTGCCACCAGTGGACTAGCCAATGAGCAGTTCTTC. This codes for CATSGLANEQFF.

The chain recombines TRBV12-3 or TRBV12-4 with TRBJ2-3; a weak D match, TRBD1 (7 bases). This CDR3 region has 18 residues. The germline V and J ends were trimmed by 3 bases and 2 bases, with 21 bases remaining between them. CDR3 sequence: CASSLDFRGALTTDTQYF. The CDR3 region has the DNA TGTGCCAGCAGTTTGGATTTCAGGGGGGCACTAACCACAGATACGCAGTATTTT.

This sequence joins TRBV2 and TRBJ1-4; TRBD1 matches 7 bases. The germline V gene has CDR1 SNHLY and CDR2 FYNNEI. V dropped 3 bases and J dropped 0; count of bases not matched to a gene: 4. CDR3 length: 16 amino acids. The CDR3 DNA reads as TGTGCCAGCAGTGAGGACAGGATTGCAACTAATGAAAAACTGTTTTTT. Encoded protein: CASSEDRIATNEKLFF. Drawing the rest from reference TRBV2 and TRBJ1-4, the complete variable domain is EPEVTQTPSHQVTQMGQEVILRCVPISNHLYFYWYRQILGQKVEFLVSFYNNEISEKSEIFDDQFSVERPDGSNFTLKIRSTKLEDSAMYFCASSEDRIATNEKLFFGSGTQLSVL.

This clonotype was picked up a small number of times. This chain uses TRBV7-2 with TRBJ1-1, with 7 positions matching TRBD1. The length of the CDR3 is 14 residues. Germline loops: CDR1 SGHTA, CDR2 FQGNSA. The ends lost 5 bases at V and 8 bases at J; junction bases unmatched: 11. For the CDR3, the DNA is TGTGCCAGCAGCCATGCGGGCAGGGGGAGGGAAGCTTTCTTT. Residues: CASSHAGRGREAFF.

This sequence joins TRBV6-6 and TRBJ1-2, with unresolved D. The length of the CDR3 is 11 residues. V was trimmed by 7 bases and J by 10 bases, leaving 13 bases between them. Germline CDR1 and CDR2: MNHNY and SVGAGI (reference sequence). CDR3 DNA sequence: TGTGCCAGCATAGGACCGGCCGACTACACCTTC. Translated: CASIGPADYTF.

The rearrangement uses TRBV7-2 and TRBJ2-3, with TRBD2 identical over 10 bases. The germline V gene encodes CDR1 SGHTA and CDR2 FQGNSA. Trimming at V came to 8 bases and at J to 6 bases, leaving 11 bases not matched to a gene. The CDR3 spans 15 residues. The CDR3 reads CASLGVAGGLDTQYF. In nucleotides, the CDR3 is TGTGCCAGCTTAGGGGTAGCGGGGGGTTTGGATACGCAGTATTTT.

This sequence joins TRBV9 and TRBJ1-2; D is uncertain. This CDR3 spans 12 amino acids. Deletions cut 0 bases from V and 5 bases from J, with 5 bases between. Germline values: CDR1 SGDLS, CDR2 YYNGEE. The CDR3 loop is CASSVETYGYTF. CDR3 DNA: TGTGCCAGCAGCGTAGAAACGTATGGCTACACCTTC.

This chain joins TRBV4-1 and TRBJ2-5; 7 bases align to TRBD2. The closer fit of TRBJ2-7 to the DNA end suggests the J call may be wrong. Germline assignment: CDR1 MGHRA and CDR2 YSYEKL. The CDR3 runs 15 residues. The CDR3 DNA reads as TGCGCCAGCAGCCAAGATCTACTAGCGTACTACGAGCAGTACTTC. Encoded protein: CASSQDLLAYYEQYF.

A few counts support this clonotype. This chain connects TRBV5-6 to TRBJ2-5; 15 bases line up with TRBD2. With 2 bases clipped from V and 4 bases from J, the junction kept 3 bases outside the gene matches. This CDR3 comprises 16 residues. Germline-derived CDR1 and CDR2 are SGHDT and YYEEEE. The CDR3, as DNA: TGTGCCAGCAGCTTTGGACTAGCGGGAGGGGGAGAGACCCAGTACTTC. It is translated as CASSFGLAGGGETQYF. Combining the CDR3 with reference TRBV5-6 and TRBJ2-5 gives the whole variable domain DAGVTQSPTHLIKTRGQQVTLRCSPKSGHDTVSWYQQALGQGPQFIFQYYEEEERQRGNFPDRFSGHQFPNYSSELNVNALLLGDSALYLCASSFGLAGGGETQYFGPGTRLLVL.

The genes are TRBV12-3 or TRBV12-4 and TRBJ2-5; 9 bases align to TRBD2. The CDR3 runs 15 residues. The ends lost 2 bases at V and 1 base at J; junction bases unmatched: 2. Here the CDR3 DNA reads TGTGCCAGCAGTTTAACTAGCGGGCCCCAAGAGACCCAGTACTTC. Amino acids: CASSLTSGPQETQYF.

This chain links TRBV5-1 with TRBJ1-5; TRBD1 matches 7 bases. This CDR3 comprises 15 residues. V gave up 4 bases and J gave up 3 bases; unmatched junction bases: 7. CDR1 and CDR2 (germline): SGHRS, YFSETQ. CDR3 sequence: CASSIGDSINQPQHF. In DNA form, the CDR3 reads TGCGCCAGCAGCATAGGGGACAGCATCAATCAGCCCCAGCATTTT.

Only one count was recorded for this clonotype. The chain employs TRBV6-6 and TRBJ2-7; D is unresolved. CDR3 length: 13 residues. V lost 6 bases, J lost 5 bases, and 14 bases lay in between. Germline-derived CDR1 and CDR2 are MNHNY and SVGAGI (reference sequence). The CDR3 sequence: CASSSGRVDEQYF. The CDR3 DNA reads TGTGCCAGCAGCTCAGGAAGGGTCGACGAGCAGTACTTC.

The CDR3: CASSATSGRIGEQYF. As DNA, the CDR3 is TGTGCCAGCAGCGCCACTAGCGGGAGGATCGGTGAGCAGTACTTC. The chain joins TRBV12-3 or TRBV12-4 to TRBJ2-7; 12 bases line up with TRBD2. This CDR3 has 15 residues. The junction had 10 bases not matched to a gene; V was cut back by 6 bases and J by 7 bases.

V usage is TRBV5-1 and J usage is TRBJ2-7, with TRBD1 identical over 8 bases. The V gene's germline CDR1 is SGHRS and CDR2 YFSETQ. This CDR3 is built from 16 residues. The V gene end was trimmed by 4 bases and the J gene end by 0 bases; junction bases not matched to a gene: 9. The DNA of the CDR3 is TGCGCCAGCAGCCCTAGGACAGGGCCAAGCTCCTACGAGCAGTACTTC. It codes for CASSPRTGPSSYEQYF.